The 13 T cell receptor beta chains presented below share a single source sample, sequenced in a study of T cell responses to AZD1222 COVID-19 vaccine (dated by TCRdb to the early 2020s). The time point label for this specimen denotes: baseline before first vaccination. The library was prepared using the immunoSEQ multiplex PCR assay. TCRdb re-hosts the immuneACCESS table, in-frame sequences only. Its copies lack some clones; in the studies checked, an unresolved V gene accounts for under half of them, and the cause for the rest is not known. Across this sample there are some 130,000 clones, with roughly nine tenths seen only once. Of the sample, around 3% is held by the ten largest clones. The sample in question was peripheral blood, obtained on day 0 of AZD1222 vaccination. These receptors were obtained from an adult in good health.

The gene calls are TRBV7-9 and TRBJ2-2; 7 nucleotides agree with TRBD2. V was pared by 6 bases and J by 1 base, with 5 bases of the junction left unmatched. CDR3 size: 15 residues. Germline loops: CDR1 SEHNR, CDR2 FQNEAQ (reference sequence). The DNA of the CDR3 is TGTGCCAGCAGGCCCGGGACTATGAACACCGGGGAGCTGTTTTTT. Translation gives CASRPGTMNTGELFF.

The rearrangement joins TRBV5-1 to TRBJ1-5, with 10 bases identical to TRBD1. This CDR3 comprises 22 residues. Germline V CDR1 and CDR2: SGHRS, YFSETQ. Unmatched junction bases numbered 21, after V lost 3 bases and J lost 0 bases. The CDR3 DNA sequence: TGCGCCAGCAGCTATGGGGGTCGGGCCGGGACAGGGGATGATTATAGCAATCAGCCCCAGCATTTT. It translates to CASSYGGRAGTGDDYSNQPQHF.

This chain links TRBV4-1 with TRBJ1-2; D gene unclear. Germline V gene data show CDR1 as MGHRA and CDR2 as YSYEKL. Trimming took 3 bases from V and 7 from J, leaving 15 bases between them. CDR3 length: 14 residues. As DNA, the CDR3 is TGCGCCAGCAGCCACCCCCCCCGGACTCTTGGCTACACCTTC. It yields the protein CASSHPPRTLGYTF.

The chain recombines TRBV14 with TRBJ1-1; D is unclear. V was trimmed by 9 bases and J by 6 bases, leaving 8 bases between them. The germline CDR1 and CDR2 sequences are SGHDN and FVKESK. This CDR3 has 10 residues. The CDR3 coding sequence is TGTGCCAGAAGGGAATCTGAAGCTTTCTTT. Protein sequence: CARRESEAFF.

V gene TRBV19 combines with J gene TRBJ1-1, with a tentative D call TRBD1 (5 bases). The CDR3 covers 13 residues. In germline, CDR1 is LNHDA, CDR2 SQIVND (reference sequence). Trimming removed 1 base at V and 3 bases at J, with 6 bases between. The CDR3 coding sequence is TGTGCCAGTAGTATAGTAGGGGACACTGAAGCTTTCTTT. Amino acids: CASSIVGDTEAFF.

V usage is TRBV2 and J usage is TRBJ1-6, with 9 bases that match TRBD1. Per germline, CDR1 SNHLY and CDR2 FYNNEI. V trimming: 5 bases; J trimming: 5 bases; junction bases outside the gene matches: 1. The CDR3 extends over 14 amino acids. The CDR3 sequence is CASSRTGDNSPLHF. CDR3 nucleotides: TGTGCCAGCAGTAGGACAGGGGATAATTCACCCCTCCACTTT.

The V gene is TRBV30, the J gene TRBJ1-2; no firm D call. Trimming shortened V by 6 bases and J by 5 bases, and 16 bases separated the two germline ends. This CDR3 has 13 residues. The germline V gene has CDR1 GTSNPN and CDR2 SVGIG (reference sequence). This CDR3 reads CACPLAGRYGYTF. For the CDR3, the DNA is TGTGCCTGCCCCTTGGCGGGAAGATATGGCTACACCTTC.

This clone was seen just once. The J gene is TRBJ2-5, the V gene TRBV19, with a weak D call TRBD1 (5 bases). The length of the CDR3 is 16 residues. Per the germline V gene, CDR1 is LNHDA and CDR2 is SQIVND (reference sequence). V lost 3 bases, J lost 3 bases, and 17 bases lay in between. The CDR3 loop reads CASSMDWTLKEETQYF. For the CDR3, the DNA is TGTGCCAGTAGTATGGATTGGACACTCAAGGAAGAGACCCAGTACTTC.

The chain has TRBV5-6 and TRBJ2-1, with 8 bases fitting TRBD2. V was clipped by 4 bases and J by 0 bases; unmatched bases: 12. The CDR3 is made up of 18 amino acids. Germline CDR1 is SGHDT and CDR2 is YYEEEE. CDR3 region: CASSDDLAGPPSYNEQFF. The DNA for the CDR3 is TGTGCCAGCAGCGACGACTTAGCGGGACCCCCCTCCTACAATGAGCAGTTCTTC.

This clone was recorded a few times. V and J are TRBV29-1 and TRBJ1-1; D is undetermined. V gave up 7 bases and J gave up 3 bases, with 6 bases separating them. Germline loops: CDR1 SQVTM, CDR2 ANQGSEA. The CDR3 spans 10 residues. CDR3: CSARDTEAFF. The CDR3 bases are TGCAGCGCTCGAGACACTGAAGCTTTCTTT.

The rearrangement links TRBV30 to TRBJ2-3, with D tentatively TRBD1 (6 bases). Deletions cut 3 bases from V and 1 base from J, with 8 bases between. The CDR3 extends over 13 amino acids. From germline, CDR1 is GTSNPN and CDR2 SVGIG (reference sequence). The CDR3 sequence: CAWRRTGTDTQYF. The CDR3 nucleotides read TGTGCCTGGAGAAGGACAGGCACAGATACGCAGTATTTT.

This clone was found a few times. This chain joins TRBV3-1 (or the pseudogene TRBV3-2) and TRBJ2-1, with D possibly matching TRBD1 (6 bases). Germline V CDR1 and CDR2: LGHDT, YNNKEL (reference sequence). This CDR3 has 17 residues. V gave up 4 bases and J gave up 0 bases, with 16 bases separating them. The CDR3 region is CASSPTRGGSSYNEQFF. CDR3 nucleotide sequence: TGTGCCAGCAGCCCCACTAGAGGGGGAAGCTCCTACAATGAGCAGTTCTTC.

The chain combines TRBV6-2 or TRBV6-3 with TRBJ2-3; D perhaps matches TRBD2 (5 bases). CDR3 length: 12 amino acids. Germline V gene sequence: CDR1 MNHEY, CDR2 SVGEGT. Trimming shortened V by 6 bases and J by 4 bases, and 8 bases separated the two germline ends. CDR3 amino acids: CASSDYADTQYF. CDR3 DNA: TGTGCCAGCAGCGACTATGCAGATACGCAGTATTTT.